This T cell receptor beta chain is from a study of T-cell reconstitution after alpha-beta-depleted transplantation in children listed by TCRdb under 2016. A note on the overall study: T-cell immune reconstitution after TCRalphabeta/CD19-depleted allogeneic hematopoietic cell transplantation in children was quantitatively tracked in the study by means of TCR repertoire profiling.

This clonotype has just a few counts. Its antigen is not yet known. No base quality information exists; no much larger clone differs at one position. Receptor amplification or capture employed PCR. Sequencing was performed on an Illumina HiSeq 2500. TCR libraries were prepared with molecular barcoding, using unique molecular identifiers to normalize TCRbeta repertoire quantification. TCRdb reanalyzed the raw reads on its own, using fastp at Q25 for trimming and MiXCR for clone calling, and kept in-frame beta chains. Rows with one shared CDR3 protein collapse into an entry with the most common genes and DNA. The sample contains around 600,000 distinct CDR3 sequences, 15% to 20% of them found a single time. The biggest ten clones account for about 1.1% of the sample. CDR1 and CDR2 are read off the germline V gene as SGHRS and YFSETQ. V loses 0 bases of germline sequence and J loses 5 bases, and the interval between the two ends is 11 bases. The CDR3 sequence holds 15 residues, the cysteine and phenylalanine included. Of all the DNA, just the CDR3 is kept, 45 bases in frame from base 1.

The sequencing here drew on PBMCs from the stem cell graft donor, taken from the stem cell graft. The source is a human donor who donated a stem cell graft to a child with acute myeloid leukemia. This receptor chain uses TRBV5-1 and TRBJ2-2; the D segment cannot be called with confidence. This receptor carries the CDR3 CASSLESLWTGELFF. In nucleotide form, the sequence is TGCGCCAGCAGCTTGGAATCGTTATGGACCGGGGAGCTGTTTTTT.